Listed below are T cell receptor beta chains from one sample, sequenced in a study of beta chain features in type 1 diabetes. Produced via immunoSEQ multiplex PCR; TCRdb's table is partial and in-frame only. The repertoire includes 300,000 to 350,000 clones, roughly 14% of them detected once, and around 0.016% sits in the top ten. Sequences were obtained from naive CD4+ T cells from blood. Receptors were obtained from a woman between 18 and 29 years old with type 1 diabetes. Both conserved end residues are part of each CDR3. Fields, in order: clone size, D gene, J gene, V gene, CDR3 protein, CDR3 DNA. The D gene is left open where the match is weak. A row's size may be missing; if present it is once, few, many or a size class.

abundance: .
d_gene: .
j_gene: TRBJ2-1
v_gene: TRBV28
CDR3aa: CASSFPGSRDEQFF
CDR3nt: TGTGCCAGCAGTTTCCCCGGGAGCCGCGATGAGCAGTTCTTC

abundance: .
d_gene: TRBD2
j_gene: TRBJ2-1
v_gene: TRBV5-6
CDR3aa: CASSLQTSGTLRVF
CDR3nt: TGTGCCAGCAGCTTGCAGACTAGCGGGACCCTACGGGTCTTC

abundance: .
d_gene: TRBD2
j_gene: TRBJ2-1
v_gene: TRBV28
CDR3aa: CASSFRGGANNEQFF
CDR3nt: TGTGCCAGCAGTTTTCGGGGGGGCGCGAACAATGAGCAGTTCTTC

abundance: .
d_gene: TRBD1
j_gene: TRBJ1-2
v_gene: TRBV5-1
CDR3aa: CASSEGTDLADGYTF
CDR3nt: TGCGCCAGCAGCGAGGGGACAGATCTCGCCGATGGCTACACCTTC

abundance: .
d_gene: .
j_gene: TRBJ2-3
v_gene: TRBV5-6
CDR3aa: CASSLGRSIADTQYF
CDR3nt: TGTGCCAGCAGCTTGGGGCGGTCTATCGCAGATACGCAGTATTTT

abundance: .
d_gene: .
j_gene: TRBJ2-1
v_gene: TRBV2
CDR3aa: CASSAPYNEQFF
CDR3nt: TGTGCCAGCAGTGCTCCTTACAATGAGCAGTTCTTC

abundance: .
d_gene: TRBD1
j_gene: TRBJ2-1
v_gene: TRBV7-9
CDR3aa: CASSTGTAQNNEQFF
CDR3nt: TGTGCCAGCTCTACTGGGACAGCCCAAAACAATGAGCAGTTCTTC

abundance: .
d_gene: .
j_gene: TRBJ1-1
v_gene: TRBV29-1
CDR3aa: CSVRGVRVGQNFEAFF
CDR3nt: TGCAGCGTCAGAGGCGTTAGGGTTGGACAGAATTTTGAAGCTTTCTTT

abundance: few
d_gene: TRBD2
j_gene: TRBJ2-7
v_gene: TRBV28
CDR3aa: CATRGGLAGGAYFYEQYF
CDR3nt: TGTGCCACCCGGGGGGGACTAGCGGGAGGAGCTTATTTTTACGAGCAGTACTTC

abundance: .
d_gene: TRBD1
j_gene: TRBJ2-7
v_gene: TRBV28
CDR3aa: CASSLNRGAYEQYF
CDR3nt: TGTGCCAGCAGTTTGAACAGGGGGGCTTACGAGCAGTACTTC

abundance: .
d_gene: TRBD2
j_gene: TRBJ2-5
v_gene: TRBV5-1
CDR3aa: CASSSWRESETQYF
CDR3nt: TGCGCCAGCAGCTCATGGCGGGAGAGCGAGACCCAGTACTTC

abundance: few
d_gene: .
j_gene: TRBJ1-4
v_gene: TRBV29-1
CDR3aa: CSGLSATNEKLFF
CDR3nt: TGCAGCGGATTGAGTGCAACTAATGAAAAACTGTTTTTT

abundance: .
d_gene: .
j_gene: TRBJ2-1
v_gene: TRBV5-1
CDR3aa: CASSLGPLNEQFF
CDR3nt: TGCGCCAGCAGCTTGGGGCCCTTAAATGAGCAGTTCTTC

abundance: .
d_gene: .
j_gene: TRBJ1-3
v_gene: TRBV5-1
CDR3aa: CASSIDSSGNTIYF
CDR3nt: TGCGCCAGCAGCATCGATAGCTCTGGAAACACCATATATTTT

abundance: .
d_gene: .
j_gene: TRBJ1-5
v_gene: TRBV7-4
CDR3aa: CASSLVVGRISNQPQHF
CDR3nt: TGTGCCAGCAGCTTAGTTGTGGGGCGGATTAGCAATCAGCCCCAGCATTTT

abundance: few
d_gene: .
j_gene: TRBJ1-3
v_gene: TRBV18
CDR3aa: CASSNGFSGNTIYF
CDR3nt: TGTGCCAGCTCCAACGGGTTCTCTGGAAACACCATATATTTT

abundance: few
d_gene: .
j_gene: TRBJ1-5
v_gene: TRBV30
CDR3aa: CAWNRRQGRDQPQHF
CDR3nt: TGTGCCTGGAATCGGCGGCAGGGGAGGGATCAGCCCCAGCATTTT

abundance: few
d_gene: TRBD1
j_gene: TRBJ1-2
v_gene: TRBV7-2
CDR3aa: CASSFRTGRNDGYTF
CDR3nt: TGTGCCAGCAGCTTCAGGACAGGGAGGAATGATGGCTACACCTTC

abundance: .
d_gene: .
j_gene: TRBJ2-1
v_gene: TRBV29-1
CDR3aa: CSVDQGDFNEQFF
CDR3nt: TGCAGCGTTGACCAAGGGGACTTCAATGAGCAGTTCTTC

abundance: few
d_gene: TRBD2
j_gene: TRBJ2-1
v_gene: TRBV7-9
CDR3aa: CASSPSPLAGGGNEQFF
CDR3nt: TGTGCCAGCAGCCCTAGCCCCTTAGCGGGAGGGGGTAATGAGCAGTTCTTC

abundance: .
d_gene: .
j_gene: TRBJ1-2
v_gene: TRBV29-1
CDR3aa: CSVGSRADGYTF
CDR3nt: TGCAGCGTTGGATCGAGGGCGGATGGCTACACCTTC

abundance: few
d_gene: .
j_gene: TRBJ2-1
v_gene: TRBV5-4
CDR3aa: CASSRTGDRYNEQFF
CDR3nt: TGTGCCAGCAGTAGAACGGGAGATCGGTACAATGAGCAGTTCTTC

abundance: .
d_gene: TRBD2
j_gene: TRBJ2-7
v_gene: TRBV6-5
CDR3aa: CASSLSGSMAYEQYF
CDR3nt: TGTGCCAGCAGTCTTAGCGGGAGTATGGCCTACGAGCAGTACTTC

abundance: .
d_gene: .
j_gene: TRBJ2-1
v_gene: TRBV14
CDR3aa: CASSLTRDEQFF
CDR3nt: TGTGCCAGCAGCCTGACTCGGGATGAGCAGTTCTTC

abundance: few
d_gene: .
j_gene: TRBJ2-6
v_gene: TRBV30
CDR3aa: CAWSPKGRASSGANVLTF
CDR3nt: TGTGCCTGGAGTCCAAAAGGCAGGGCTAGCTCTGGGGCCAACGTCCTGACTTTC

abundance: few
d_gene: .
j_gene: TRBJ2-3
v_gene: TRBV6-6
CDR3aa: CASSLTDTQYF
CDR3nt: TGTGCCAGCAGTTTAACAGATACGCAGTATTTT

abundance: .
d_gene: .
j_gene: TRBJ2-5
v_gene: TRBV5-4
CDR3aa: CASSLQGTQETQYF
CDR3nt: TGTGCCAGCAGCTTACAGGGAACCCAAGAGACCCAGTACTTC

abundance: .
d_gene: .
j_gene: TRBJ2-2
v_gene: TRBV4-3
CDR3aa: CASSQESGVWTGELFF
CDR3nt: TGCGCCAGCAGCCAAGAGTCGGGAGTATGGACCGGGGAGCTGTTTTTT

abundance: few
d_gene: TRBD2
j_gene: TRBJ2-4
v_gene: TRBV10-3
CDR3aa: CAISDGGSEGKNIQYF
CDR3nt: TGTGCCATCAGTGATGGCGGGAGTGAGGGCAAAAACATTCAGTACTTC

abundance: few
d_gene: TRBD1
j_gene: TRBJ1-1
v_gene: TRBV18
CDR3aa: CASSLSTGRETEAFF
CDR3nt: TGTGCCAGCTCACTCTCGACAGGGCGCGAGACTGAAGCTTTCTTT

abundance: few
d_gene: TRBD2
j_gene: TRBJ2-2
v_gene: TRBV11-3
CDR3aa: CASSSVAGVRTGELFF
CDR3nt: TGTGCCAGCAGCTCAGTAGCGGGAGTTCGTACCGGGGAGCTGTTTTTT

abundance: .
d_gene: TRBD2
j_gene: TRBJ2-1
v_gene: TRBV5-6
CDR3aa: CASSLVLASSYNEQFF
CDR3nt: TGTGCCAGCAGCTTGGTACTAGCGAGCTCCTACAATGAGCAGTTCTTC

abundance: .
d_gene: .
j_gene: TRBJ1-2
v_gene: TRBV28
CDR3aa: CASRSAGEVGGYTF
CDR3nt: TGTGCCAGCAGGTCTGCGGGGGAAGTGGGCGGCTACACCTTC

abundance: few
d_gene: .
j_gene: TRBJ2-1
v_gene: TRBV7-2
CDR3aa: CASSLVRDYNEQFF
CDR3nt: TGTGCCAGCAGCTTAGTCCGGGACTACAATGAGCAGTTCTTC

abundance: few
d_gene: TRBD2
j_gene: TRBJ2-3
v_gene: TRBV7-3
CDR3aa: CASSPRLADTDTQYF
CDR3nt: TGTGCCAGCAGCCCCCGACTAGCGGACACAGATACGCAGTATTTT

abundance: .
d_gene: TRBD1
j_gene: TRBJ1-1
v_gene: TRBV7-9
CDR3aa: CASTPGQVNTEAFF
CDR3nt: TGTGCCAGCACCCCGGGACAGGTGAACACTGAAGCTTTCTTT

abundance: many
d_gene: .
j_gene: TRBJ1-5
v_gene: TRBV4-3
CDR3aa: CASSQRLDQPQHF
CDR3nt: TGCGCCAGCAGCCAAAGACTGGATCAGCCCCAGCATTTT

abundance: few
d_gene: .
j_gene: TRBJ2-1
v_gene: TRBV5-1
CDR3aa: CASSFVQNEQFF
CDR3nt: TGCGCCAGCAGCTTCGTACAAAATGAGCAGTTCTTC

abundance: .
d_gene: TRBD2
j_gene: TRBJ2-5
v_gene: TRBV27
CDR3aa: CASSLMGLGETQYF
CDR3nt: TGTGCCAGCAGTTTAATGGGACTAGGAGAGACCCAGTACTTC

abundance: .
d_gene: .
j_gene: TRBJ2-5
v_gene: TRBV4-1
CDR3aa: CASSPPGGQETQYF
CDR3nt: TGCGCCAGCAGCCCCCCTGGGGGGCAAGAGACCCAGTACTTC